The 27 T cell receptor beta chains given below trace back to one sample, sequenced in a study of T cells in Graves' hyperthyroidism and ophthalmopathy. It was RNA transcripts that yielded the amplified TCR beta CDR3 regions. First-round RT-PCR with HTBI primers amplified the TCR CDR3 region. Using its own MiXCR run on the multiplex PCR reads, TCRdb lists one record per CDR3 protein. This table holds 730,000 or so distinct CDR3 sequences, about 17% found once. Sequencing used blood. The receptor set was obtained from a woman in her forties or fifties with Graves' hyperthyroidism that later progressed to Graves' ophthalmopathy.

With respect to this clonotype: A much larger clonotype is one base distant, so this may be a read error. V usage is TRBV6-1 and J usage is TRBJ1-1; weak D call: TRBD1 (5 bases). This CDR3 has 17 amino acids. V was trimmed by 2 bases and J by 6 bases, leaving 22 bases between them. Germline-derived CDR1 and CDR2 are MNHNS and SASEGT. The CDR3 bases are TGTGCCAGCAGTGAATATGGGGTTGGCAGGGCTCACGCTGAAGCTTTCTTT. Amino acid sequence: CASSEYGVGRAHAEAFF.

This clonotype showed up just a few times. The chain employs TRBV19 and TRBJ2-3; D gene unclear. Deletions cut 3 bases from V and 3 bases from J, with 13 bases between. This CDR3 spans 15 amino acids. The germline V gene has CDR1 LNHDA and CDR2 SQIVND (reference sequence). CDR3 nucleotide sequence: TGTGCCAGTAGTATGGGTTTAGTGGAGACAGATACGCAGTATTTT. The encoded protein is CASSMGLVETDTQYF.

J is TRBJ1-2 and V is TRBV7-9, with TRBD1 identical over 8 bases. The CDR3 is 15 amino acids. The ends lost 1 base at V and 4 bases at J; junction bases unmatched: 5. Germline V gene sequence: CDR1 SEHNR, CDR2 FQNEAQ (reference sequence). The CDR3 sequence: CASSLVTGTGYGYTF. The CDR3 DNA is TGTGCCAGCAGCTTAGTTACAGGGACAGGCTATGGCTACACCTTC. The full variable domain, rest sourced from reference TRBV7-9 and TRBJ1-2, is DTGVSQNPRHKITKRGQNVTFRCDPISEHNRLYWYRQTLGQGPEFLTYFQNEAQLEKSRLLSDRFSAERPKGSFSTLEIQRTEQGDSAMYLCASSLVTGTGYGYTFGSGTRLTVV.

This sequence joins TRBV12-3 or TRBV12-4 and TRBJ2-7, with 7 positions matching TRBD1. This CDR3 is built from 12 residues. V was pared by 10 bases and J by 2 bases, with 5 bases of the junction left unmatched. In DNA form, the CDR3 reads TGTGCCATCCGGACAGGACCCTACGAGCAGTACTTC. This codes for CAIRTGPYEQYF.

The chain has TRBV10-3 and TRBJ2-6, with TRBD1 matching over 7 bases. V gave up 9 bases and J gave up 3 bases; unmatched junction bases: 11. CDR1 and CDR2 from the germline V gene are ENHRY and SYGVKD. This CDR3 has 16 residues. The CDR3 region has the DNA TGTGCCATTTCTGGTGACAGGGCAGATGGGGCCAACGTCCTGACTTTC. This sequence encodes CAISGDRADGANVLTF.

In its sample, this clonotype was seen many times. The rearrangement joins TRBV12-3 or TRBV12-4 to TRBJ1-5, with 9 bases that match TRBD1. CDR3 length: 14 residues. Trimming removed 6 bases from V and 7 bases from J; junction bases left unmatched: 7. The CDR3 bases are TGTGCCAGCAGCGGACAGGGGTTGAGGCAGCCCCAGCATTTT. Protein sequence: CASSGQGLRQPQHF.

In this sample, this clonotype turned up many times. The chain employs TRBV5-1 and TRBJ2-1; no clear D. V was cut by 0 bases and J by 0 bases, with 7 bases left in between. Germline lookup yields CDR1 SGHRS and CDR2 YFSETQ. The CDR3 has 15 amino acids. The CDR3 DNA sequence: TGCGCCAGCAGCTTGGTAAGGGACTCCTACAATGAGCAGTTCTTC. Residues: CASSLVRDSYNEQFF.

V is TRBV7-9 and J is TRBJ1-5; tentative D call: TRBD1 (6 bases). Germline V gene data show CDR1 as SEHNR and CDR2 as FQNEAQ (reference sequence). The germline V and J ends were trimmed by 5 bases and 11 bases, with 22 bases remaining between them. This CDR3 comprises 15 residues. The CDR3 protein is CASSGDMTAIMSQHF. CDR3 bases: TGTGCCAGCAGCGGGGACATGACAGCAATCATGTCCCAGCATTTT.

The CDR3 region is CASSFKTRTGDPLGTDTQYF. CDR3 nucleotide sequence: TGCGCCAGCAGCTTTAAAACCCGGACAGGGGACCCCTTGGGCACAGATACGCAGTATTTT. The rearrangement joins TRBV5-1 to TRBJ2-3, with 9 bases matching TRBD1. The germline gives CDR1 SGHRS, CDR2 YFSETQ. CDR3 length equals 20 residues. V trimming: 2 bases; J trimming: 1 base; junction bases outside the gene matches: 17.

J is TRBJ1-3 and V is TRBV6-2 or TRBV6-3, with D possibly TRBD1 on 6 matching bases. The length of the CDR3 is 13 residues. Germline-derived CDR1 and CDR2 are MNHEY and SVGEGT. The V and J ends lost 6 bases and 9 bases respectively, with 15 bases between them. CDR3 in amino acids: CASSGQSYGTIYF. In nucleotides, the CDR3 is TGTGCCAGCAGCGGACAGTCCTATGGCACCATATATTTT.

CDR3 nucleotides: TGTGCCAGCAGCGAAGACAGCGCCACTGAAGCTTTCTTT. This encodes CASSEDSATEAFF. The rearrangement links TRBV9 to TRBJ1-1, with D maybe TRBD1 (5 bases). V lost 3 bases and J lost 4, with 10 bases in between. Per the germline V gene, CDR1 is SGDLS and CDR2 is YYNGEE. This CDR3 has 13 amino acids.

V usage is TRBV7-9 and J usage is TRBJ2-5; D call uncertain. Trimming took off 2 bases at V and 4 bases at J, with 20 bases between the two ends. CDR1 is SEHNR and CDR2 is FQNEAQ in the germline V gene (reference sequence). This CDR3 is 17 amino acids long. Here the CDR3 reads CASSLPPGSASPETQYF. CDR3 DNA sequence: TGTGCCAGCAGCTTACCGCCCGGGTCTGCCTCCCCAGAGACCCAGTACTTC.

In this sample, this clonotype turned up many times. V and J are TRBV3-1 and TRBJ2-7; TRBD1 matches at 7 bases. Germline-derived CDR1 and CDR2 are LGHDT and YNNKEL (reference sequence). V dropped 4 bases and J dropped 2; count of bases not matched to a gene: 2. This CDR3 is built from 13 residues. The CDR3 reads CASSPGQPYEQYF. The DNA of the CDR3 is TGTGCCAGCAGCCCGGGACAGCCCTACGAGCAGTACTTC.

The chain has TRBV19 and TRBJ2-6, with D perhaps TRBD1 (5 bases). The V gene's germline CDR1 is LNHDA and CDR2 SQIVND (reference sequence). The CDR3 extends over 17 amino acids. Between the trimmed V and J ends, which lost 4 bases and 0 bases, there was a span of 13 bases. CDR3 nucleotide sequence: TGTGCCAGTAGTAGCGACAGTGGGAACTCTGGGGCCAACGTCCTGACTTTC. It encodes CASSSDSGNSGANVLTF.

This clonotype occurred a few times. This chain links TRBV6-5 with TRBJ1-1; the D is unclear. The CDR3 runs 12 residues. Germline V CDR1 and CDR2: MNHEY, SVGAGI. The V gene lost 0 bases and the J gene lost 12 bases, with 11 bases spanning the gap. CDR3 in amino acids: CASSYSAEVTFF. The CDR3 nucleotides are TGTGCCAGCAGTTACTCGGCGGAAGTGACTTTCTTT.

The genes are TRBV4-1 and TRBJ2-1, with TRBD2 identical over 8 bases. Germline trimming cut 4 bases from V and 0 bases from J; bases unmatched to any gene: 5. The CDR3 spans 16 residues. Germline CDR1 MGHRA, CDR2 YSYEKL. CDR3 protein: CASSRTGGPSYNEQFF. In DNA form, the CDR3 reads TGCGCCAGCAGCCGCACGGGGGGGCCCTCCTACAATGAGCAGTTCTTC.

This clonotype was found a few times. The V gene is TRBV20-1, the J gene TRBJ1-6, with D possibly being TRBD1 (6 bases). CDR1 is DFQATT and CDR2 is SNEGSKA in the germline V gene (reference sequence). This CDR3 has 13 amino acids. The germline V and J ends were trimmed by 6 bases and 5 bases, with 11 bases remaining between them. The CDR3 DNA reads as TGCAGTGCCAGACAGGCAGATAATTCACCCCTCCACTTT. Amino acid sequence: CSARQADNSPLHF.

There are a few counts of this clonotype. The CDR3 reads CASSQDLGLANEQYF. Written as DNA, the CDR3 is TGTGCCAGCAGCCAAGATTTGGGACTAGCAAACGAGCAGTACTTC. V gene TRBV3-1 combines with J gene TRBJ2-7, with 9 bases aligning to TRBD2. The CDR3 is made up of 15 amino acids. Trimming removed 0 bases from V and 5 bases from J; junction bases left unmatched: 5. The germline gives CDR1 LGHDT, CDR2 YNNKEL (reference sequence).

This chain uses TRBV19 with TRBJ2-2, with 7 bases fitting TRBD1. The germline V gene encodes CDR1 LNHDA and CDR2 SQIVND (reference sequence). After removal of 5 bases from V and 6 bases from J, the junction contained 12 bases not matched to a gene. The CDR3 runs 16 residues. The CDR3 nucleotides read TGTGCCAGTAGTTGGACCGGGACAGCATTACCCGGGGAGCTGTTTTTT. Encoded protein: CASSWTGTALPGELFF.

The gene calls are TRBV6-1 and TRBJ1-2, with 9 bases identical to TRBD1. Germline V gives CDR1 MNHNS, CDR2 SASEGT. V gave up 4 bases and J gave up 7 bases; unmatched junction bases: 4. The length of the CDR3 is 13 residues. In DNA, the CDR3 is TGTGCCAGCAGTGTCACAGGGGGCTTTGGCTACACCTTC. Amino acid sequence: CASSVTGGFGYTF.

This clonotype has a count of ten or more. The chain employs TRBV30 and TRBJ1-4; no definite D call. The V end was cut by 7 bases, the J end by 6 bases, with 15 bases between. CDR1 is GTSNPN, CDR2 SVGIG, per germline (reference sequence). This CDR3 contains 13 residues. The CDR3 spells CASTPGIDEKLFF. CDR3 nucleotides: TGTGCCTCTACCCCGGGCATTGATGAAAAACTGTTTTTT. Full variable domain (remainder filled in from reference TRBV30 and TRBJ1-4): SQTIHQWPATLVQPVGSPLSLECTVEGTSNPNLYWYRQAAGRGLQLLFYSVGIGQISSEVPQNLSASRPQDRQFILSSKKLLLSDSGFYLCASTPGIDEKLFFGSGTQLSVL.

The genes are TRBV10-3 and TRBJ2-1, with 8 positions matching TRBD2. J lost 6 bases, V lost 7 bases, and 2 bases had no gene match. The germline V gene has CDR1 ENHRY and CDR2 SYGVKD. The CDR3 runs 12 residues. CDR3 DNA sequence: TGTGCCATCACGGGAGGGAGCAATGAGCAGTTCTTC. Encoded protein: CAITGGSNEQFF.

This clonotype occurred many times. The CDR3 DNA reads TGCAGTGCTAGATTCCCCGTGGAGAACTACGAGCAGTACTTC. Its protein product is CSARFPVENYEQYF. The gene calls are TRBV20-1 and TRBJ2-7; D call uncertain. There are 14 residues in the CDR3. Germline assignment: CDR1 DFQATT and CDR2 SNEGSKA (reference sequence). Trimming removed 2 bases at V and 3 bases at J, with 14 bases between.

The genes are TRBV20-1 and TRBJ2-2; TRBD2 agrees at 11 bases. The germline V gene encodes CDR1 DFQATT and CDR2 SNEGSKA (reference sequence). The CDR3 runs 15 residues. Trimming cost V 3 bases and J 6 bases; bases outside gene matches: 6. The CDR3 nucleotides are TGCAGTGCTAGTGTTAGCGGGGGGGCCTCCGGGGAGCTGTTTTTT. This codes for CSASVSGGASGELFF.

This clonotype was detected only a few times. The genes are TRBV19 and TRBJ2-5, with TRBD1 matching 7 bases. The CDR3 is 15 residues long. The germline V gene encodes CDR1 LNHDA and CDR2 SQIVND (reference sequence). The V segment lost 9 bases and the J segment 0 bases; nucleotides outside the gene matches: 10. The CDR3 DNA follows: TGTGCCAGCCAGCTGACAGGGATCGACCAAGAGACCCAGTACTTC. This codes for CASQLTGIDQETQYF.

Notes on this clonotype: The junction differs from germline at one of its ends, possibly a read error. The chain joins TRBV4-1 to TRBJ2-5; 7 bases map to TRBD2. The CDR3 covers 14 residues. Germline V gives CDR1 MGHRA, CDR2 YSYEKL. The CDR3 DNA reads as TGCGCCAGCAGCCCCCGGGGGGACCAAGAGGCCCAGTACTTC. Residues: CASSPRGDQEAQYF.

This clonotype came up a few times. The V and J genes are TRBV2 and TRBJ2-7; 7 nucleotides line up with TRBD2. Trimming took 7 bases from V and 7 from J; bases not matched to a gene: 10. Per the germline V gene, CDR1 is SNHLY and CDR2 is FYNNEI. The CDR3 contains 13 residues. The CDR3 nucleotides read TGTGCCAGCATCCTGGGGAGGGCGTTAGAGCAGTACTTC. This sequence encodes CASILGRALEQYF.